These T cell receptor beta chains were read from a single sample in a study of blood T cell repertoires in COVID-19. Method: immunoSEQ multiplex PCR; TCRdb's copy keeps in-frame clones and lacks some. The table has 200,000 to 300,000 clones, roughly 87% seen once; the top ten hold around 0.7%. The sample was peripheral blood. Receptors originate from a human donor in a cohort sampled during active COVID-19. CDR3s include the opening cysteine and the closing phenylalanine or tryptophan. The order of the fields is CDR3 length, V gene, D gene, J gene, clone size, CDR3 DNA, CDR3 protein. D genes are given only for firm matches. A row's size may be missing; if present it is once, few, many or a size class.

>13|TRBV12-3/TRBV12-4|TRBD2|TRBJ2-1|-
TGTGCCAGCAGTGGACTAGGTTTCGATGAGCAGTTCTTC
CASSGLGFDEQFF
>13|TRBV19|-|TRBJ1-5|few
TGTGCCAGTTCCCTCGGGGAGGTTCAGCCCCAGCATTTT
CASSLGEVQPQHF
>12|TRBV12-3/TRBV12-4|-|TRBJ1-1|once
TGTGCCACTTGGACACTGAACACTGAAGCTTTCTTT
CATWTLNTEAFF
>14|TRBV11-3|-|TRBJ2-7|-
TGTGCCAGCAGCTTGGGGGCCTCCTCATCGGAGCAGTACTTC
CASSLGASSSEQYF
>13|TRBV6-5|-|TRBJ2-7|-
TGTGCCACCCTCTCGGGGAAGGCCTACGAGCAGTACTTC
CATLSGKAYEQYF
>14|TRBV24-1|-|TRBJ2-7|-
TGTGCCACCAGTGACTCTACCTTATACGACGAGCAGTACTTC
CATSDSTLYDEQYF
>16|TRBV2|TRBD1|TRBJ1-6|once
TGTGCCAGCAGCGCTAATCTGGGACAGGGGGTATCACCCCTCCACTTT
CASSANLGQGVSPLHF
>15|TRBV7-9|-|TRBJ2-1|-
TGTGCCAGCAGCTTAGTGAGCGGGCCCTACAATGAGCAGTTCTTC
CASSLVSGPYNEQFF
>16|TRBV5-1|TRBD1|TRBJ2-1|-
TGCGCCAGCAGCTTCTCCGGACAGGGTGGAGACAATGAGCAGTTCTTC
CASSFSGQGGDNEQFF
>15|TRBV25-1|-|TRBJ1-4|once
TGTGCCAGCAGTGAAACAGGGTATTATAATGAAAAACTGTTTTTT
CASSETGYYNEKLFF
>13|TRBV27|-|TRBJ2-7|once
TGTGCCAGCAGCCTTAGCAGGGGCGACGAGCAGTACTTC
CASSLSRGDEQYF
>14|TRBV6-5|-|TRBJ1-5|few
TGTGCCAGCAGCGGCGGCCTGAGCAATCAGCCCCAGCATTTT
CASSGGLSNQPQHF
>13|TRBV28|-|TRBJ2-7|-
TGTGCCAGCAGTTACGTGAGGGACTACGAGCAGTACTTC
CASSYVRDYEQYF
>15|TRBV5-1|-|TRBJ2-1|-
TGCGCCAGCAGCTTCGACGGGAGCTCCTACAATGAGCAGTTCTTC
CASSFDGSSYNEQFF
>15|TRBV7-9|TRBD2|TRBJ2-7|-
TGTGCCAGCAGCTTCCTCGGGACTAGCTTACACGAGCAGTACTTC
CASSFLGTSLHEQYF
>12|TRBV29-1|-|TRBJ1-1|once
TGCAGCGTTGTCACAGGGAACACTGAAGCTTTCTTT
CSVVTGNTEAFF
>13|TRBV6-5|-|TRBJ2-7|-
TGTGCCAGCCGGCGGGACTCTCGCGGCGAGCAGTACTTC
CASRRDSRGEQYF
>16|TRBV7-2|-|TRBJ1-5|-
TGTGCCAGCAGCTCGTTGGGGGCTGGGGGCAATCAGCCCCAGCATTTT
CASSSLGAGGNQPQHF
>16|TRBV6-1|TRBD1|TRBJ1-1|once
TGTGCCAGCAGTGCCAGACAGGGGGCGGTTGGGACTGAAGCTTTCTTT
CASSARQGAVGTEAFF
>13|TRBV13|TRBD2|TRBJ2-7|-
TGTGCCAGCGTCGGGAGGGCCCCGGGGGAGCAGTACTTC
CASVGRAPGEQYF
>15|TRBV28|TRBD2|TRBJ2-7|few
TGTGCCAGCAGTCTTTTTTCTAGCGGGAGATACGAGCAGTACTTC
CASSLFSSGRYEQYF
>15|TRBV9|TRBD1|TRBJ1-2|-
TGTGCCAGCAGAGATACTGGACAGGGGAGCTATGGCTACACCTTC
CASRDTGQGSYGYTF
>12|TRBV28|-|TRBJ1-5|-
TGTGCCACGGAAACAGGGAATCAGCCCCAGCATTTT
CATETGNQPQHF
>15|TRBV7-2|-|TRBJ2-7|-
TGTGCCAGCAGCTTAGATTGGGGCGAGGCCTACGAGCAGTACTTC
CASSLDWGEAYEQYF
>17|TRBV19|-|TRBJ1-1|once
TGTGCCAGTACCGTTTCTAGAGAGGGTTCGTATAGGTCGTCAACTTTCTTT
CASTVSREGSYRSSTFF
>15|TRBV28|-|TRBJ1-5|-
TGTGCCAGCAGTCTACCGGCCCAGGGCAATCAGCCCCAGCATTTT
CASSLPAQGNQPQHF
>13|TRBV4-1|-|TRBJ1-1|few
TGCGCCAGCAGCCAAGATGGCAACACTGAAGCTTTCTTT
CASSQDGNTEAFF
>15|TRBV7-2|TRBD1|TRBJ2-3|-
TGTGCCAGCAGCTCCGACAGGGGGAACACAGATACGCAGTATTTT
CASSSDRGNTDTQYF
>18|TRBV27|TRBD1|TRBJ2-7|-
TGTGCCAGCAGGACAAGGAACAGGGGGCTAGGTTACTCCTACGAGCAGTACTTC
CASRTRNRGLGYSYEQYF
>13|TRBV27|-|TRBJ1-2|-
TGTGCCAGCAGTTTAGCAGATAACTATGGCTACACCTTC
CASSLADNYGYTF
>16|TRBV4-1|TRBD2|TRBJ2-2|once
TGCGCCAGCAGCCCTAACGGGGGGTTCAGCGCCGGGGAGCTGTTTTTT
CASSPNGGFSAGELFF
>13|TRBV9|-|TRBJ1-5|-
TGTGCCAGCAGCTCAGGGTTAAATCAGCCCCAGCATTTT
CASSSGLNQPQHF
>14|TRBV7-2|-|TRBJ1-1|-
TGTGCCAGCAGCTTGGCAGACATGAACACTGAAGCTTTCTTT
CASSLADMNTEAFF
>14|TRBV5-4|TRBD2|TRBJ2-4|-
TGTGCCAGCAGCTTGGATAGCGGGCTCGACATTCAGTACTTC
CASSLDSGLDIQYF
>15|TRBV4-2|-|TRBJ2-2|-
TGTGCCAGCAGCCAAGACCGGGAAGCGCAGGGGGAGCTGTTTTTT
CASSQDREAQGELFF
>13|TRBV7-7|-|TRBJ2-7|few
TGTGCCAGCAGCACGTCACAGGGCCGCGAGCAGTACTTC
CASSTSQGREQYF
>12|TRBV6-4|-|TRBJ2-7|-
TGTGCCAGCAGTCCGAGCTCCTACGAGCAGTACTTC
CASSPSSYEQYF